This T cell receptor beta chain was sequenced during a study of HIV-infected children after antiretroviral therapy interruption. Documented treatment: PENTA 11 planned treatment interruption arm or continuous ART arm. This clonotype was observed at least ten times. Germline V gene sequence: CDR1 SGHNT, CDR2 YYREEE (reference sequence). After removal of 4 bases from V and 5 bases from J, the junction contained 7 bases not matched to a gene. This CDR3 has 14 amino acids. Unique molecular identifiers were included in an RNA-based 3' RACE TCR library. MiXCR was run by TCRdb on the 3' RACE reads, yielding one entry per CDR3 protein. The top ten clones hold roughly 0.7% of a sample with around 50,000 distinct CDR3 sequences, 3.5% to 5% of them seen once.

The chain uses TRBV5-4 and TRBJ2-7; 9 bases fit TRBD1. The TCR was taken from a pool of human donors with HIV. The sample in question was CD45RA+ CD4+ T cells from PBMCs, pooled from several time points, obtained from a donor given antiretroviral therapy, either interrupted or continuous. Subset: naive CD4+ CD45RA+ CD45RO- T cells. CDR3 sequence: CASSTTGGGDEQYF. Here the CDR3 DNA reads TGTGCCAGCAGCACAACAGGGGGCGGTGACGAGCAGTACTTC.